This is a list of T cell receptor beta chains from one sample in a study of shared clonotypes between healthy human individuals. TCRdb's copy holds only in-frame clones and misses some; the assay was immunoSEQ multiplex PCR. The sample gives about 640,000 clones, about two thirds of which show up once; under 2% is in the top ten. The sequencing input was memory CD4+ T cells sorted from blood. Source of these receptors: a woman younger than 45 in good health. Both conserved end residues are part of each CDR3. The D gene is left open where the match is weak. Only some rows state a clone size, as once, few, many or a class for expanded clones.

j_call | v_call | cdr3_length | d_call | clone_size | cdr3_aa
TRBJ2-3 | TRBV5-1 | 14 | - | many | CASSPGLNTDTQYF
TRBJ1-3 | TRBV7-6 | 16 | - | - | CASSLAPQGAGNTIYF
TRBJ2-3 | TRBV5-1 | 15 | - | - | CASSRPGPATDTQYF
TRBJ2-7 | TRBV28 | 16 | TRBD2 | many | CASSLGGDGESYEQYF
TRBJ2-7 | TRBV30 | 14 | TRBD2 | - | CAWSAGLAGYEQYF
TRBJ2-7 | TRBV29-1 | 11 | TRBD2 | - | CSVGNSGGEYF
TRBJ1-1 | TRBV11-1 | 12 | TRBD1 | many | CASSRADRGAFF
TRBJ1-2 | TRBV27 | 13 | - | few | CASSLGIGDGYTF
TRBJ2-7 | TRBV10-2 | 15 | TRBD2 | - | CASSRTSGRVYEQYF
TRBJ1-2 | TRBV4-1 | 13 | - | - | CASSQGVGVGYTF
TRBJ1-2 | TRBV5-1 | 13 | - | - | CASSSQGGGGYTF
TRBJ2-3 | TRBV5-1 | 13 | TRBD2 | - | CASISGLIDTQYF
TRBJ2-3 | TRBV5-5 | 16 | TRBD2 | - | CASSPLAGSSTDTQYF
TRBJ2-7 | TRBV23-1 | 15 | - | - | CASSHEKDRAYEQYF
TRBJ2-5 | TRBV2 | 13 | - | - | CASSANAQETQYF
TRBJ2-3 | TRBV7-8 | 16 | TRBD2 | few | CASSRMTSGRQDTQYF